Listed below are T cell receptor beta chains from one sample, sequenced in a study of blood T cell repertoires in COVID-19. Sequencing used immunoSEQ multiplex PCR; TCRdb keeps in-frame clones, though not all of them. The table records roughly 320,000 clones, roughly 86% of them present only once. The sequencing sample was made of peripheral blood. All receptors come from a woman aged 25 to 39 with COVID-19, enrolled during active disease. The CDR3 runs from the conserved cysteine through the conserved F or W. The D gene is left open where the match is weak. Some rows mark clone size as missing; the rest say once, few, many or name a class of expanded clone.

J: TRBJ1-1
size: -
D: TRBD1
V: TRBV5-1
CDR3: CASSPDTGGTEAFF
DNA: TGCGCCAGCAGCCCGGATACAGGGGGCACTGAAGCTTTCTTT

J: TRBJ2-3
size: -
D: -
V: TRBV7-2
CDR3: CASSSSMRTDTQYF
DNA: TGTGCCAGCAGCTCGTCTATGCGCACAGATACGCAGTATTTT

J: TRBJ1-6
size: -
D: TRBD1
V: TRBV2
CDR3: CATVGYRGDSPLHF
DNA: TGTGCCACCGTTGGGTACAGGGGGGATTCACCCCTCCACTTT

J: TRBJ1-1
size: -
D: TRBD1
V: TRBV5-1
CDR3: CASSLDSGTGDAFF
DNA: TGCGCCAGCAGCTTGGATTCCGGGACAGGGGATGCTTTCTTT

J: TRBJ1-3
size: once
D: -
V: TRBV28
CDR3: CASTGVEFTSGNTIYF
DNA: TGTGCCAGCACCGGGGTAGAATTTACCTCTGGAAACACCATATATTTT

J: TRBJ2-2
size: -
D: TRBD1
V: TRBV20-1
CDR3: CSASQGAATGELFF
DNA: TGCAGTGCTAGTCAGGGGGCCGCGACCGGGGAGCTGTTTTTT

J: TRBJ1-6
size: -
D: -
V: TRBV6-2/TRBV6-3
CDR3: CASSYGQHNSPLHF
DNA: TGTGCCAGCAGTTACGGGCAACATAATTCACCCCTCCACTTT

J: TRBJ1-1
size: -
D: TRBD1
V: TRBV28
CDR3: CASSLSGTVGTEAFF
DNA: TGTGCCAGCAGTTTATCCGGGACAGTAGGCACTGAAGCTTTCTTT

J: TRBJ1-3
size: -
D: -
V: TRBV2
CDR3: CASSLDRSSGNTIYF
DNA: TGTGCCAGCAGTTTGGACAGAAGCTCTGGAAACACCATATATTTT

J: TRBJ2-5
size: -
D: TRBD2
V: TRBV10-3
CDR3: CAISTGTSGGVQETQYF
DNA: TGTGCCATCAGTACCGGGACTAGCGGGGGGGTTCAAGAGACCCAGTACTTC

J: TRBJ1-2
size: -
D: TRBD1
V: TRBV18
CDR3: CASSPETTGIANYGYTF
DNA: TGTGCCAGCTCACCCGAAACGACAGGGATCGCCAACTATGGCTACACCTTC

J: TRBJ1-1
size: -
D: -
V: TRBV9
CDR3: CASSRGSVPTEAFF
DNA: TGTGCCAGCAGCCGAGGAAGCGTCCCCACTGAAGCTTTCTTT

J: TRBJ2-1
size: -
D: -
V: TRBV7-9
CDR3: CASSLQNDEQFF
DNA: TGTGCCAGCAGCCTGCAGAACGATGAGCAGTTCTTC

J: TRBJ2-7
size: -
D: TRBD2
V: TRBV29-1
CDR3: CSVSGGTSYEQYF
DNA: TGCAGCGTGAGCGGGGGGACCTCCTACGAGCAGTACTTC

J: TRBJ2-5
size: -
D: -
V: TRBV3-1/TRBV3-2
CDR3: CASSHIETQYF
DNA: TGTGCCAGCAGCCACATAGAGACCCAGTACTTC

J: TRBJ2-2
size: once
D: -
V: TRBV10-3
CDR3: CAISVRVDTGELFF
DNA: TGTGCCATCAGTGTCAGGGTCGACACCGGGGAGCTGTTTTTT

J: TRBJ1-2
size: -
D: -
V: TRBV27
CDR3: CASSLYGGGGGYTF
DNA: TGTGCCAGCAGTTTATACGGGGGAGGTGGTGGCTACACCTTC

J: TRBJ1-1
size: once
D: TRBD1
V: TRBV12-3/TRBV12-4
CDR3: CATNRGLGTEAFF
DNA: TGTGCCACCAACAGGGGGCTGGGAACTGAAGCTTTCTTT

J: TRBJ1-2
size: -
D: -
V: TRBV28
CDR3: CASSLYQGGGYTF
DNA: TGTGCCAGCAGTTTATACCAGGGCGGTGGCTACACCTTC

J: TRBJ2-1
size: -
D: TRBD1
V: TRBV11-2
CDR3: CASSLGQLYNEQFF
DNA: TGTGCCAGCAGCTTGGGACAGCTTTACAATGAGCAGTTCTTC

J: TRBJ1-1
size: -
D: -
V: TRBV13
CDR3: CASSQGWRGTEAFF
DNA: TGTGCCAGCAGCCAGGGATGGCGGGGCACTGAAGCTTTCTTT

J: TRBJ2-3
size: -
D: -
V: TRBV29-1
CDR3: CSVEGTPDTDTQYF
DNA: TGCAGCGTTGAGGGGACACCAGACACAGATACGCAGTATTTT

J: TRBJ2-7
size: -
D: TRBD2
V: TRBV6-2/TRBV6-3
CDR3: CASSYSLSGGYEQYF
DNA: TGTGCCAGCAGTTACTCACTAAGCGGGGGGTATGAGCAGTACTTC

J: TRBJ1-1
size: -
D: TRBD1
V: TRBV5-4
CDR3: CASSGGTVGEAFF
DNA: TGTGCCAGCAGCGGAGGGACAGTGGGTGAAGCTTTCTTT

J: TRBJ1-4
size: -
D: -
V: TRBV11-2
CDR3: CASRLNEKLFF
DNA: TGTGCCAGCAGGCTAAATGAAAAACTGTTTTTT

J: TRBJ1-2
size: -
D: -
V: TRBV19
CDR3: CASISGAANYGYTF
DNA: TGTGCCAGTATATCGGGAGCAGCTAACTATGGCTACACCTTC

J: TRBJ1-5
size: -
D: -
V: TRBV2
CDR3: CASSDFLPHQPQHF
DNA: TGTGCCAGCAGTGACTTCTTGCCACACCAGCCCCAGCATTTT

J: TRBJ2-2
size: -
D: TRBD1
V: TRBV6-5
CDR3: CASSRGQGWTGELFF
DNA: TGTGCCAGCAGTCGAGGACAGGGCTGGACCGGGGAGCTGTTTTTT

J: TRBJ2-5
size: -
D: -
V: TRBV5-8
CDR3: CASSSQRGGLQETQYF
DNA: TGTGCCAGCAGCTCCCAAAGGGGGGGGTTGCAAGAGACCCAGTACTTC

J: TRBJ1-5
size: few
D: -
V: TRBV28
CDR3: CASRPLTGGNQPQHF
DNA: TGTGCCAGCAGACCCTTGACAGGTGGTAATCAGCCCCAGCATTTT

J: TRBJ2-5
size: once
D: -
V: TRBV21-1
CDR3: CASSKEGRAGLAGPQETQYF
DNA: TGTGCCAGCAGCAAAGAGGGCAGGGCTGGACTAGCGGGGCCACAAGAGACCCAGTACTTC

J: TRBJ1-2
size: -
D: -
V: TRBV7-2
CDR3: CASSLDGPRDGGYTF
DNA: TGTGCCAGCAGCTTGGACGGCCCTCGGGATGGTGGCTACACCTTC

J: TRBJ2-3
size: -
D: TRBD2
V: TRBV9
CDR3: CASSVEAGGPTDTQYF
DNA: TGTGCCAGCAGCGTAGAGGCGGGGGGGCCGACAGATACGCAGTATTTT

J: TRBJ1-5
size: -
D: -
V: TRBV4-3
CDR3: CASSQDSGGNQPQHF
DNA: TGCGCCAGCAGCCAAGATTCCGGGGGGAATCAGCCCCAGCATTTT

J: TRBJ2-2
size: -
D: TRBD1
V: TRBV5-4
CDR3: CASSPYDRGRNTGELFF
DNA: TGTGCCAGCAGCCCCTACGACAGGGGGCGGAACACCGGGGAGCTGTTTTTT

J: TRBJ1-1
size: -
D: -
V: TRBV28
CDR3: CASNPDPGGNTEAFF
DNA: TGTGCCAGCAACCCTGACCCTGGCGGCAACACTGAAGCTTTCTTT

J: TRBJ1-1
size: once
D: -
V: TRBV9
CDR3: CASSALVVGNTEAFF
DNA: TGTGCCAGCAGCGCCCTAGTAGTCGGAAACACTGAAGCTTTCTTT

J: TRBJ2-5
size: -
D: TRBD1
V: TRBV6-2/TRBV6-3
CDR3: CASSYSTGARGTQYF
DNA: TGTGCCAGCAGTTACTCCACAGGGGCCCGGGGGACCCAGTACTTC

J: TRBJ1-1
size: -
D: -
V: TRBV15
CDR3: CATSTHLRRGEMNTEAFF
DNA: TGTGCCACCAGCACTCACCTTAGGCGGGGGGAGATGAACACTGAAGCTTTCTTT

J: TRBJ2-1
size: once
D: TRBD2
V: TRBV11-3
CDR3: CASSSWTSGGAEDEQFF
DNA: TGTGCCAGCAGCTCCTGGACTAGCGGGGGGGCCGAAGATGAGCAGTTCTTC

J: TRBJ1-1
size: few
D: -
V: TRBV19
CDR3: CASGLGGMNTEAFF
DNA: TGTGCCAGTGGACTGGGGGGTATGAACACTGAAGCTTTCTTT

J: TRBJ1-1
size: -
D: -
V: TRBV28
CDR3: CASSLYARGNTEAFF
DNA: TGTGCCAGCAGTTTATACGCCAGGGGCAACACTGAAGCTTTCTTT

J: TRBJ1-6
size: -
D: TRBD1
V: TRBV10-3
CDR3: CAIRDRASNSPLHF
DNA: TGTGCCATCAGAGACAGGGCCAGCAATTCACCCCTCCACTTT

J: TRBJ2-1
size: many
D: TRBD2
V: TRBV4-1
CDR3: CASSQVDMGLAVAEQFF
DNA: TGCGCCAGCAGCCAAGTAGATATGGGACTAGCTGTTGCTGAGCAGTTCTTC

J: TRBJ2-7
size: once
D: -
V: TRBV7-2
CDR3: CASSLGLRGPYEQYF
DNA: TGTGCCAGCAGCTTAGGTTTGCGGGGCCCCTACGAGCAGTACTTC

J: TRBJ1-5
size: -
D: TRBD1
V: TRBV19
CDR3: CASRQGQGYQPQHF
DNA: TGTGCCAGTCGGCAGGGACAGGGGTATCAGCCCCAGCATTTT

J: TRBJ1-2
size: -
D: -
V: TRBV14
CDR3: CASSQGWSGYGYTF
DNA: TGTGCCAGCAGCCAAGGATGGAGCGGCTATGGCTACACCTTC

J: TRBJ2-1
size: -
D: TRBD2
V: TRBV4-1
CDR3: CASSHLAGGQKYNEQFF
DNA: TGCGCCAGCAGCCATCTAGCGGGGGGCCAAAAGTACAATGAGCAGTTCTTC

J: TRBJ2-5
size: -
D: -
V: TRBV18
CDR3: CASSRLEGVQETQYF
DNA: TGTGCCAGCTCACGGCTAGAGGGGGTCCAAGAGACCCAGTACTTC

J: TRBJ1-5
size: -
D: -
V: TRBV10-3
CDR3: CAISERTVNQPQHF
DNA: TGTGCCATCAGTGAAAGGACAGTCAATCAGCCCCAGCATTTT

J: TRBJ1-5
size: -
D: -
V: TRBV6-5
CDR3: CASKKGGSNQPQHF
DNA: TGTGCCAGCAAAAAAGGAGGGAGCAATCAGCCCCAGCATTTT

J: TRBJ1-2
size: -
D: -
V: TRBV28
CDR3: CASSLRVGVEGYTF
DNA: TGTGCCAGCAGTTTAAGAGTGGGAGTTGAAGGCTACACCTTC

J: TRBJ2-4
size: -
D: -
V: TRBV28
CDR3: CASSSRGAKNIQYF
DNA: TGTGCCAGCAGCTCCAGGGGAGCCAAAAACATTCAGTACTTC

J: TRBJ2-1
size: -
D: -
V: TRBV11-3
CDR3: CASSLSGDTDNEQFF
DNA: TGTGCCAGCAGCTTAAGTGGGGACACCGACAATGAGCAGTTCTTC

J: TRBJ1-2
size: few
D: -
V: TRBV3-1/TRBV3-2
CDR3: CASSDTGSYGYTF
DNA: TGTGCCAGCAGTGATACAGGGTCCTATGGCTACACCTTC

J: TRBJ2-2
size: -
D: TRBD1
V: TRBV12-3/TRBV12-4
CDR3: CASRQGTTGELFF
DNA: TGTGCCAGCAGACAGGGGACCACCGGGGAGCTGTTTTTT

J: TRBJ2-2
size: -
D: -
V: TRBV24-1
CDR3: CATSDFGQPGELFF
DNA: TGTGCCACCAGTGATTTTGGACAGCCCGGGGAGCTGTTTTTT

J: TRBJ2-7
size: once
D: TRBD1
V: TRBV2
CDR3: CATQAGAGGEQYF
DNA: TGTGCCACTCAAGCAGGGGCAGGGGGCGAGCAGTACTTC

J: TRBJ2-3
size: once
D: TRBD2
V: TRBV7-8
CDR3: CASSLEPRGLAGNTDTQYF
DNA: TGTGCCAGCAGCTTAGAACCCCGAGGACTAGCGGGGAACACAGATACGCAGTATTTT